This T cell receptor (beta chain) originates from a study of regulatory T cells in long-lasting Graves disease. The sample holds a few counts of this clonotype. Germline values: CDR1 SNHLY, CDR2 FYNNEI. This CDR3 region has 15 residues. V shed 7 bases and J 1 base; nucleotides not matched to a gene: 6. With iRepertoire HTBI primers and Arm-PCR of CDR3 regions, TCR beta libraries were built. As handled by the study authors: Identification yielded approximately 67 TRBV and approximately 13 TRBJ segments across samples. From the multiplex PCR reads, TCRdb called clonotypes with MiXCR, one entry per CDR3 protein. Here the V and J calls rest on TCRdb's processing, not on the authors' analysis. Among 620,000 or so distinct CDR3 sequences listed, roughly 16% were seen once. Stated time point: newly diagnosed GD, antithyroid drugs for less than 3 months. PBMCs were the source of the RNA used for TCR sequencing. The authors diagnosed Graves' disease using American Thyroid Association guidelines.

This sample was also put to use in a study of T cells in Graves' hyperthyroidism and ophthalmopathy.

This rearrangement joins TRBV2 to TRBJ2-2; TRBD2 matches at 7 bases. The TCR sequence derives from a woman aged 30 to 39 with Graves disease. This specimen was peripheral blood mononuclear cells (PBMCs), taken at new diagnosis, from a patient treated with antithyroid drugs. CDR3 sequence reads: CASIGSGMNTGELFF. The CDR3 nucleotides read TGTGCCAGCATAGGGAGCGGGATGAACACCGGGGAGCTGTTTTTT.